This T cell receptor beta chain was retrieved from a study of cytomegalovirus exposure and HLA in healthy donors. Study in general: Most donors, 81% of over 350 genotyped, fell in the Caucasian-associated ancestry cluster.

PCR amplification relied on 60 Vbeta primers (plus 13 Jbeta primers). The protocol was immunoSEQ multiplex PCR, while the TCRdb copy is restricted to in-frame clones and leaves out a portion. The profile covers some 170,000 clones, with 71% appearing a single time and under 3.5% taken by the ten largest. This CDR3 spans 14 amino acids. The V segment lost 6 bases and the J segment 4 bases; nucleotides outside the gene matches: 6. Germline V CDR1 and CDR2: MDHEN, SYDVKM. The chain uses TRBV28 and TRBJ1-5, with TRBD1 matching 7 bases. Sequenced material: PBMCs. The source of this sequence is a woman aged 25 to 39 in good health and CMV-seronegative. The CDR3 DNA follows: TGTGCCAGCAGGCCCGACAGGGTTAATCAGCCCCAGCATTTT. Protein: CASRPDRVNQPQHF.